The rows below give T cell receptor beta chains drawn from one sample of a study of blood T cell repertoires in COVID-19. Generated by immunoSEQ multiplex PCR, the TCRdb table keeps only in-frame clones and is missing some. This sample has around 300,000 clones; 75% to 90% occur once, and the top ten carry roughly 0.92%. The sample was peripheral blood. The receptors derive from a woman aged 40 to 49 who had recovered from COVID-19. The CDR3 runs from the conserved cysteine through the conserved F or W. D genes are given only for firm matches. Size is omitted from some rows. Given values are once, few, many or a class for expanded clones.

len,v_gene,j_gene,d_gene,abundance,CDR3aa,CDR3nt
15,TRBV5-1,TRBJ2-7,NA,once,CASSLVGASNYEQYF,TGCGCCAGCAGCTTGGTGGGGGCCTCTAACTACGAGCAGTACTTC
16,TRBV19,TRBJ2-1,TRBD2,NA,CASSPRTSFGPNEQFF,TGTGCCAGTAGTCCCAGGACTAGCTTCGGGCCCAATGAGCAGTTCTTC
14,TRBV27,TRBJ2-1,NA,NA,CASSVGRLYNEQFF,TGTGCCAGCAGTGTCGGCAGGTTATACAATGAGCAGTTCTTC
14,TRBV21-1,TRBJ2-1,NA,NA,CASSKEDRGNEQFF,TGTGCCAGCAGCAAAGAGGATAGGGGCAATGAGCAGTTCTTC
13,TRBV3-1/TRBV3-2,TRBJ2-1,NA,few,CASSLTGYNEQFF,TGTGCCAGCAGCCTGACTGGCTACAATGAGCAGTTCTTC
17,TRBV7-9,TRBJ2-1,NA,once,CASGLLFAGTDYNEQFF,TGTGCCAGCGGGCTCCTCTTCGCGGGGACCGACTACAATGAGCAGTTCTTC
15,TRBV6-1,TRBJ1-5,NA,NA,CASSEVTGGQEPQHF,TGTGCCAGCAGTGAAGTGACAGGCGGTCAGGAGCCCCAGCATTTT
14,TRBV3-1/TRBV3-2,TRBJ1-2,NA,NA,CASSPNSNNYGYTF,TGTGCCAGCAGTCCCAACTCGAACAACTATGGCTACACCTTC
16,TRBV6-4,TRBJ2-3,TRBD1,NA,CASSDSAGGLTDTQYF,TGTGCCAGCAGTGACTCGGCAGGGGGCCTCACAGATACGCAGTATTTT
15,TRBV28,TRBJ2-3,TRBD1,NA,CASSLPSDRTDTQYF,TGTGCCAGCAGTTTACCCTCGGACAGGACAGATACGCAGTATTTT
15,TRBV5-4,TRBJ2-1,TRBD2,NA,CASSSKREPSNEQFF,TGTGCCAGCAGCTCCAAGCGGGAGCCTTCCAATGAGCAGTTCTTC
15,TRBV24-1,TRBJ2-1,NA,NA,CATSDGGRGYNEQFF,TGTGCCACCAGTGACGGCGGCAGGGGTTACAATGAGCAGTTCTTC
12,TRBV27,TRBJ2-3,NA,NA,CASSFYGDTQYF,TGTGCCAGCAGTTTCTACGGAGATACGCAGTATTTT
16,TRBV6-1,TRBJ1-2,TRBD1,NA,CASSEQRTGISYGYTF,TGTGCCAGCAGTGAACAGCGGACAGGGATTTCCTATGGCTACACCTTC
15,TRBV5-1,TRBJ2-7,TRBD1,NA,CASTPQGVANYEQYF,TGCGCCAGCACACCTCAGGGGGTTGCGAACTACGAGCAGTACTTC
14,TRBV10-3,TRBJ2-7,NA,NA,CAISGGSSVYEQYF,TGTGCCATCAGTGGCGGCAGCTCGGTATACGAGCAGTACTTC
13,TRBV30,TRBJ2-2,NA,NA,CALDGRNTGELFF,TGTGCCTTGGACGGGAGGAACACCGGGGAGCTGTTTTTT
15,TRBV28,TRBJ2-7,TRBD2,once,CASSSRAGVSYEQYF,TGTGCCAGCAGTTCTCGAGCGGGGGTTTCCTACGAGCAGTACTTC
13,TRBV19,TRBJ2-3,NA,NA,CASNEGVADTQYF,TGTGCCAGTAACGAGGGAGTGGCAGATACGCAGTATTTT
16,TRBV7-3,TRBJ2-1,TRBD2,NA,CASSPLLAASYNEQFF,TGTGCCAGCAGCCCACTTCTAGCGGCCTCCTACAATGAGCAGTTCTTC
14,TRBV5-1,TRBJ1-1,TRBD1,NA,CASSTGQDGTEAFF,TGCGCCAGCAGCACGGGACAGGATGGGACTGAAGCTTTCTTT
14,TRBV10-3,TRBJ1-1,TRBD1,NA,CAISDNRGRNEAFF,TGTGCCATCAGTGACAACAGGGGGCGGAATGAAGCTTTCTTT
14,TRBV2,TRBJ2-1,TRBD2,NA,CASSGASGTNEQFF,TGTGCCAGCTCCGGGGCTAGCGGGACGAATGAGCAGTTCTTC
13,TRBV19,TRBJ2-5,NA,NA,CASSIRGEETQYF,TGTGCCAGTAGTATCAGGGGCGAAGAGACCCAGTACTTC
13,TRBV27,TRBJ2-1,NA,NA,CASSHPRYNEQFF,TGTGCCAGCAGTCACCCCAGGTACAATGAGCAGTTCTTC
16,TRBV4-2,TRBJ2-1,TRBD2,once,CASSSQLAGGSGEQFF,TGTGCCAGCAGCTCTCAACTAGCGGGAGGGTCGGGTGAGCAGTTCTTC
16,TRBV9,TRBJ2-7,TRBD2,once,CASSAGRRLAGAEQYF,TGTGCCAGCAGCGCCGGAAGACGACTAGCGGGGGCCGAGCAGTACTTC
14,TRBV15,TRBJ2-7,NA,NA,CATSRTSTPPEQYF,TGTGCCACCAGCAGAACTAGCACGCCCCCAGAGCAGTACTTC
14,TRBV30,TRBJ2-7,TRBD2,NA,CAWSPSGSSYEQYF,TGTGCCTGGAGTCCCAGCGGGAGCTCCTACGAGCAGTACTTC
14,TRBV7-3,TRBJ2-2,TRBD2,NA,CASSPRTSGGELFF,TGTGCCAGCAGCCCAAGGACTAGCGGTGGGGAGCTGTTTTTT
16,TRBV27,TRBJ2-1,TRBD2,NA,CASSPQAGATYNEQFF,TGTGCCAGCAGTCCCCAAGCGGGAGCCACCTACAATGAGCAGTTCTTC
14,TRBV7-3,TRBJ2-3,TRBD1,NA,CASSSGTGVDTQYF,TGTGCCAGCAGTTCCGGGACAGGGGTAGATACGCAGTATTTT
15,TRBV5-1,TRBJ1-5,NA,NA,CASSLSSGSNQPQHF,TGCGCCAGCAGCTTGAGTTCAGGTTCAAATCAGCCCCAGCATTTT
13,TRBV6-5,TRBJ2-7,NA,NA,CASSPGGPYEQYF,TGTGCCAGCAGCCCCGGTGGGCCTTACGAGCAGTACTTC
16,TRBV7-2,TRBJ2-3,TRBD2,NA,CASSRRTSGDTDTQYF,TGTGCCAGCAGCCGCCGGACTAGCGGGGACACAGATACGCAGTATTTT
14,TRBV4-2,TRBJ2-1,TRBD2,NA,CASSQSGSRDEQFF,TGTGCCAGCAGCCAGAGCGGGAGTAGGGATGAGCAGTTCTTC
15,TRBV27,TRBJ2-7,TRBD2,NA,CASSPGTSIRDEQYF,TGTGCCAGCAGTCCCGGGACTAGTATTCGCGACGAGCAGTACTTC
12,TRBV6-5,TRBJ1-2,TRBD1,NA,CASVRTGDGYTF,TGTGCCAGCGTTAGGACAGGGGATGGCTACACCTTC
15,TRBV5-5,TRBJ2-7,TRBD1,NA,CASSLSGTDLGEQYF,TGTGCCAGCAGCTTGTCGGGGACAGACCTCGGCGAGCAGTACTTC
14,TRBV19,TRBJ2-1,TRBD2,NA,CASAGTSGSNEQFF,TGTGCCAGTGCCGGGACTAGCGGCTCCAATGAGCAGTTCTTC
16,TRBV24-1,TRBJ2-7,NA,NA,CATSDAAAQGGYEQYF,TGTGCCACCAGTGATGCCGCGGCCCAGGGAGGCTACGAGCAGTACTTC
15,TRBV10-3,TRBJ2-3,TRBD2,NA,CAIRGTNGSTDTQYF,TGTGCCATCAGAGGGACTAACGGTAGCACAGATACGCAGTATTTT
15,TRBV19,TRBJ1-4,TRBD1,NA,CASSGAGGGDEKLFF,TGTGCCAGTAGTGGCGCAGGGGGAGGAGATGAAAAACTGTTTTTT
13,TRBV5-1,TRBJ1-3,NA,NA,CASSLGSGNTIYF,TGCGCCAGCAGCCTGGGTAGTGGAAACACCATATATTTT
15,TRBV3-1/TRBV3-2,TRBJ2-7,TRBD2,once,CASSQVSGLAYEQYF,TGTGCCAGCAGCCAAGTATCGGGACTAGCCTACGAGCAGTACTTC